This paragraph covers one T cell receptor (beta chain) sequence. MiXCR was run by TCRdb on the RACE reads, yielding one entry per CDR3 protein. The repertoire holds about 85,000 distinct CDR3 sequences, with around 10% as singletons. The record originates from a study of human T cells and chemical hapten exposure. Trimming took 8 bases from V and 0 from J, leaving 7 bases between them. The CDR3 consists of 12 residues. From germline, CDR1 is ENHRY and CDR2 SYGVKD. Time point here: patch test 2, 6 weeks after DPC sensitization. As for treatment: therapeutic diphenylcyclopropenone sensitization with weekly scalp DPC.

The chain joins TRBV10-3 to TRBJ1-1, with D unresolved. The sequence was obtained from a man between 18 and 35 years old with alopecia areata. Some clones in this sample may be carry-over from other donors' samples. The material sequenced was whole blood, taken in connection with sensitization to the hapten diphenylcyclopropenone (DPC). This CDR3 is CAIGSMNTEAFF. The DNA for the CDR3 is TGTGCCATCGGGAGCATGAACACTGAAGCTTTCTTT.